Here is one T cell receptor beta chain with its context. Its antigen is undetermined. This sample is drawn from a study of cytomegalovirus exposure and HLA in healthy donors. Looking at the study overall: Earlier, 200 million or so T cells were analyzed, and fewer than 120 million unique TCR beta sequences were found among them. The study's findings and limits: Per published reports, the classifier diagnosed cytomegalovirus status with high specificity and sensitivity. When the data were analyzed later, several of the most significant clusters appeared to be linked to common viral pathogens.

Use of 60 Vbeta and 13 Jbeta primers characterized the PCR. Libraries were prepared by immunoSEQ multiplex PCR; TCRdb keeps only in-frame clonotypes and omits some of them. The data show tens of thousands of clones, around 67% seen once. This clonotype originated in a woman between 45 and 65 years old in good health and CMV-seropositive. The material sequenced was PBMCs.

The CDR3 spells CASSPREGTEAFF. The CDR3 DNA reads TGTGCCAGCTCGCCCCGGGAGGGCACTGAAGCTTTCTTT. This rearrangement joins TRBV18 to TRBJ1-1; D remains unclear. The CDR3 consists of 13 residues. V was clipped by 6 bases and J by 4 bases, with 12 bases between them. CDR1 is KGHSH, CDR2 LQKENI, per germline.